Below, 2 T cell receptor beta chains from the same sample are listed, as sequenced in a study of OX40 agonist ivuxolimab in advanced cancers. Libraries were prepared by immunoSEQ multiplex PCR; TCRdb keeps only in-frame clonotypes and omits some of them. This sample has about 50,000 clones, with over 85% found just once. This sample comprised CD4+ or CD8+ T cells sorted from blood, obtained in a trial of the OX40 agonist ivuxolimab. These receptors all stem from an adult with an advanced solid tumor such as melanoma, head and neck, liver or kidney cancer.

The chain employs TRBV4-1 and TRBJ1-4, with D hard to call. V lost 1 base and J 4 bases, leaving 10 bases between the germline ends. Per the germline V gene, CDR1 is MGHRA and CDR2 is YSYEKL. The CDR3 covers 15 residues. DNA for the CDR3: TGCGCCAGCAGCCAAGGAACAGTAGATAATGAAAAACTGTTTTTT. Translation: CASSQGTVDNEKLFF.

The genes are TRBV5-6 and TRBJ2-5, with 12 bases that match TRBD1. The CDR3 extends over 16 amino acids. Germline assignment: CDR1 SGHDT and CDR2 YYEEEE. Germline trimming cut 3 bases from V and 5 bases from J; bases unmatched to any gene: 8. The CDR3 DNA reads as TGTGCCAGCAGCTCTAAGGGGGACAGGGGGCCTGAGACCCAGTACTTC. Protein sequence: CASSSKGDRGPETQYF.